These 29 T cell receptor beta chains originate from one sample sequenced in a study of blood T cell repertoires in COVID-19. Sequencing used immunoSEQ multiplex PCR; TCRdb keeps in-frame clones, though not all of them. The data contain approximately 220,000 clones, roughly 85% of them singletons. Sequenced material: PBMCs or T cells enriched from blood (not recorded which). The origin of the receptors is a woman in her 50s who had been exposed to COVID-19.

V gene TRBV19 combines with J gene TRBJ1-4; D is unresolved. The V gene lost 2 bases and the J gene lost 4 bases, with 11 bases spanning the gap. The CDR3 contains 15 residues. The germline gives CDR1 LNHDA, CDR2 SQIVND (reference sequence). CDR3 loop: CASSISGRSNEKLFF. In DNA, the CDR3 is TGTGCCAGTAGTATAAGTGGTCGGAGTAATGAAAAACTGTTTTTT.

The V gene is TRBV9, the J gene TRBJ1-4; unclear D gene. The CDR3 totals 14 residues. The V end was cut by 3 bases, the J end by 3 bases, with 9 bases between. Germline values: CDR1 SGDLS, CDR2 YYNGEE. CDR3 in amino acids: CASSAGGANEKLFF. The CDR3 DNA sequence: TGTGCCAGCAGCGCAGGCGGGGCTAATGAAAAACTGTTTTTT.

On this clone itself: Relative to the germline gene, one junction end is altered; a read error may explain this. The J gene is TRBJ1-4, the V gene TRBV7-3, with D possibly TRBD1 on 6 matching bases. The V gene's germline CDR1 is SGHTA and CDR2 FQGTGA. CDR3 size: 18 residues. CDR3 nucleotide sequence: TGTGCCAGCAGCTCCCACGGACAGCTAAGACCCGAGACGCGAAAAACTGTTTTT. Translating gives CASSSHGQLRPETRKTVF.

The chain employs TRBV5-4 and TRBJ2-5; D may be TRBD2 (5 bases). The CDR3 totals 15 residues. CDR1 is SGHNT, CDR2 YYREEE, per germline (reference sequence). V dropped 1 base and J dropped 4 bases, with 14 bases sitting between them. The CDR3 region is CASSLMDSHPETQYF. Written as DNA, the CDR3 is TGTGCCAGCAGCTTGATGGACTCACACCCAGAGACCCAGTACTTC.

A single count supports this clone. The chain uses TRBV27 and TRBJ2-3, with a weak D call TRBD2 (5 bases). With 5 bases removed from V and 4 bases from J, the gap between germline ends came to 13 bases. This CDR3 has 14 residues. Germline V gene data show CDR1 as MNHEY and CDR2 as SMNVEV (reference sequence). The CDR3 spells CASSPGVEADTQYF. CDR3 sequence (DNA): TGTGCCAGCAGTCCCGGGGTGGAGGCAGATACGCAGTATTTT.

V is TRBV4-1 and J is TRBJ1-4; D is unresolved. Germline CDR1 and CDR2: MGHRA and YSYEKL. Trimming removed 2 bases at V and 2 bases at J, with 12 bases between. This CDR3 comprises 16 residues. CDR3 in amino acids: CASSQPFFGTNEKLFF. The CDR3 DNA reads as TGCGCCAGCAGCCAACCATTTTTCGGGACTAATGAAAAACTGTTTTTT.

The CDR3 bases are TGTGCCAGCAGCCAAATTCGATCAGGGGCGAAGGCCGGGGAGCTGTTTTTT. The encoded protein is CASSQIRSGAKAGELFF. V gene TRBV5-6 combines with J gene TRBJ2-2; a weak D match, TRBD1 (6 bases). V lost 4 bases, J lost 6 bases, and 22 bases lay in between. Germline V gives CDR1 SGHDT, CDR2 YYEEEE. The CDR3 covers 17 residues.

This clone was counted only a few times. This chain connects TRBV5-1 to TRBJ2-2; the D gene is possibly TRBD2 (6 bases). CDR1 is SGHRS and CDR2 is YFSETQ in the germline V gene. The V end lost 4 bases, the J end lost 5 bases, and 18 bases lay between the germline ends. This CDR3 region has 16 residues. The CDR3 protein is CASSPLGAGRTGELFF. DNA of the CDR3: TGCGCCAGCAGCCCCCTAGGGGCGGGGCGAACCGGGGAGCTGTTTTTT.

V usage is TRBV5-5 and J usage is TRBJ1-5; perhaps TRBD1 as D (5 bases). This CDR3 has 14 residues. V was trimmed by 4 bases and J by 5 bases, leaving 13 bases between them. The germline CDR1 and CDR2 sequences are SGHKS and YYEKEE (reference sequence). CDR3 DNA: TGTGCCAGCAGCCATAGCGGGGGGGATCAGCCCCAGCATTTT. As protein: CASSHSGGDQPQHF.

J is TRBJ2-7 and V is TRBV5-6; D remains ambiguous. This CDR3 contains 16 residues. V lost 6 bases, J lost 1 base, and 20 bases lay in between. CDR1 is SGHDT, CDR2 YYEEEE, per germline. CDR3 sequence reads: CASTPSLKPRSYEQYF. The CDR3 coding sequence is TGTGCCAGCACTCCGTCACTCAAACCTCGATCCTACGAGCAGTACTTC.

The chain couples TRBV30 to TRBJ1-1; no clear D gene. Germline V gene data show CDR1 as GTSNPN and CDR2 as SVGIG (reference sequence). V lost 2 bases, J lost 5 bases, and 15 bases lay in between. The CDR3 runs to 14 residues. The CDR3 here is CAWSLAVTITEAFF. The CDR3 bases are TGTGCCTGGAGTTTGGCCGTCACCATTACTGAAGCTTTCTTT.

V usage is TRBV5-1 and J usage is TRBJ2-2, with D uncertain. The CDR3 sequence is 14 residues long. Between the trimmed V and J ends, which lost 0 bases and 2 bases, there was a span of 5 bases. Germline V gene data show CDR1 as SGHRS and CDR2 as YFSETQ. For the CDR3, the DNA is TGCGCCAGCAGCTTGGTTCAAAACACCGGGGAGCTGTTTTTT. As protein: CASSLVQNTGELFF.

The chain carries TRBV19 and TRBJ2-3, with TRBD1 matching over 8 bases. Germline lookup yields CDR1 LNHDA and CDR2 SQIVND (reference sequence). Losses at the gene ends were 6 bases for V and 4 bases for J; bases not matched to a gene: 9. CDR3 length: 15 amino acids. The CDR3 reads CASRRDRLVPDTQYF. DNA of the CDR3: TGTGCCAGTAGGCGGGACAGGTTGGTGCCAGATACGCAGTATTTT.

This clone has a count of ten or more. The chain combines TRBV5-1 with TRBJ1-2; unclear D gene. The CDR3 length is 13 residues. V was clipped by 4 bases and J by 1 base, with 8 bases between them. Germline V gene sequence: CDR1 SGHRS, CDR2 YFSETQ. The DNA for the CDR3 is TGCGCCAGCAGCGATCAGGTTAACTATGGCTACACCTTC. Protein: CASSDQVNYGYTF.

The chain has TRBV15 and TRBJ2-2; a possible D gene is TRBD1 (5 bases). Deletions cut 5 bases from V and 6 bases from J, with 13 bases between. CDR1 and CDR2 from the germline V gene are LNHNV and YYDKDF (reference sequence). This CDR3 spans 14 amino acids. The CDR3 sequence: CATSSYVGAGELFF. The CDR3 coding sequence is TGTGCCACCAGCTCGTACGTAGGGGCCGGGGAGCTGTTTTTT.

This sequence joins TRBV5-1 and TRBJ2-3, with TRBD2 matching 13 bases. Germline V gene lookup returns CDR1 SGHRS and CDR2 YFSETQ. Trimming took 4 bases from V and 0 from J; bases not matched to a gene: 11. The CDR3 has 19 residues. CDR3 sequence (DNA): TGCGCCAGCAGCCTGACTAGCGGGGGGCCATCCTCTAGCACAGATACGCAGTATTTT. Protein product: CASSLTSGGPSSSTDTQYF.

This chain links TRBV5-1 with TRBJ1-3; D gene unclear. The V and J ends lost 2 bases and 1 base respectively, with 10 bases between them. CDR1 is SGHRS, CDR2 YFSETQ, per germline. The CDR3 is made up of 15 amino acids. The CDR3 bases are TGCGCCAGCAGCTTAGCGGGATCGTCTGGAAACACCATATATTTT. The encoded protein is CASSLAGSSGNTIYF.

The gene calls are TRBV5-4 and TRBJ1-4; 9 bases align to TRBD1. This CDR3 region has 15 residues. J lost 5 bases, V lost 7 bases, and 9 bases had no gene match. In germline, CDR1 is SGHNT, CDR2 YYREEE (reference sequence). CDR3 coding DNA: TGTGCCAGCGGTTCGTCCGGACAGGGGAATGAAAAACTGTTTTTT. Translating gives CASGSSGQGNEKLFF.

The chain is built from TRBV6-5 and TRBJ1-1; TRBD1 might be the D (5 bases). The V gene lost 4 bases and the J gene lost 3 bases, with 12 bases spanning the gap. The CDR3 is 14 amino acids. Germline assignment: CDR1 MNHEY and CDR2 SVGAGI. CDR3 region: CASSSWGEDTEAFF. CDR3 nucleotides: TGTGCCAGCAGTTCCTGGGGGGAGGACACTGAAGCTTTCTTT.

The rearrangement uses TRBV6-2 or TRBV6-3 and TRBJ1-2; D possibly corresponds to TRBD1 (5 bases). The V end lost 4 bases, the J end lost 8 bases, and 8 bases lay between the germline ends. CDR1 MNHEY and CDR2 SVGEGT come from the germline V gene. This CDR3 has 11 amino acids. CDR3: CASSSGLGYTF. The CDR3 DNA follows: TGTGCCAGCAGTTCAGGGCTCGGCTACACCTTC.

The chain has TRBV6-5 and TRBJ1-2; 8 nucleotides match TRBD1. The CDR3 length is 13 residues. Germline V gene lookup returns CDR1 MNHEY and CDR2 SVGAGI. Unmatched junction bases numbered 5, after V lost 6 bases and J lost 5 bases. CDR3 DNA sequence: TGTGCCAGCAGCCGGGACAGGCTATATGGCTACACCTTC. Translating it yields CASSRDRLYGYTF.

The chain couples TRBV7-9 to TRBJ1-2; TRBD1 matches at 7 bases. Germline V CDR1 and CDR2: SEHNR, FQNEAQ (reference sequence). This CDR3 has 13 amino acids. V dropped 5 bases and J dropped 6; count of bases not matched to a gene: 6. CDR3 sequence: CASSPQGLDGYTF. DNA for the CDR3: TGTGCCAGCAGCCCACAGGGGTTGGATGGCTACACCTTC.

V and J are TRBV6-1 and TRBJ1-1; D gene ambiguous. The length of the CDR3 is 15 residues. Germline assignment: CDR1 MNHNS and CDR2 SASEGT. V dropped 1 base and J dropped 4 bases, with 13 bases sitting between them. CDR3 region: CASSEGLLRVTEAFF. In nucleotides, the CDR3 is TGTGCCAGCAGTGAAGGTCTTTTGAGGGTCACTGAAGCTTTCTTT.

The chain has TRBV28 and TRBJ1-5; D is uncertain. Germline V CDR1 and CDR2: MDHEN, SYDVKM. V shed 11 bases and J shed 0 bases, with 11 bases lying between them. CDR3 length equals 13 residues. CDR3 region: CAVGSYSNQPQHF. The CDR3 DNA reads as TGTGCCGTCGGGTCGTATAGCAATCAGCCCCAGCATTTT.

The J gene is TRBJ1-1, the V gene TRBV6-5, with a possible D match to TRBD1 (5 bases). V gave up 6 bases and J gave up 3 bases, with 11 bases separating them. The CDR3 is 13 residues long. Germline assignment: CDR1 MNHEY and CDR2 SVGAGI. In DNA, the CDR3 is TGTGCCAGCAGGATGGGCAGGGACACTGAAGCTTTCTTT. The encoded protein is CASRMGRDTEAFF.

This chain links TRBV7-8 with TRBJ1-5; no clear D. Germline V CDR1 and CDR2: SGHVS, FQNEAQ. With 6 bases removed from V and 5 bases from J, the gap between germline ends came to 11 bases. CDR3 length equals 13 residues. CDR3: CASRPRGDQPQHF. Written as DNA, the CDR3 is TGTGCCAGCAGACCCCGGGGAGATCAGCCCCAGCATTTT.

The CDR3 region is CASSQGSGQGNEKLFF. CDR3 coding DNA: TGTGCCAGCAGCCAAGGATCAGGACAGGGAAATGAAAAACTGTTTTTT. The rearrangement joins TRBV4-2 to TRBJ1-4; TRBD1 matches 8 bases. The J segment lost 5 bases and the V segment lost 1 base, leaving 6 bases of the junction unmatched. The germline V gene encodes CDR1 LGHNA and CDR2 YNFKEQ. The CDR3 loop spans 16 amino acids.

The rearrangement links TRBV5-1 to TRBJ2-2; D is possibly TRBD2 (6 bases). CDR3 length: 15 amino acids. The ends were cut back, 0 bases at V and 7 bases at J, with 13 bases in the middle. The germline V gene encodes CDR1 SGHRS and CDR2 YFSETQ. CDR3 region: CASSLAFGGVGELFF. The CDR3 DNA sequence: TGCGCCAGCAGCTTGGCCTTCGGGGGTGTCGGGGAGCTGTTTTTT.

This chain uses TRBV4-2 with TRBJ1-2, with D maybe TRBD1 (6 bases). CDR3 size: 16 residues. The ends were cut back, 0 bases at V and 4 bases at J, with 15 bases in the middle. Germline V gives CDR1 LGHNA, CDR2 YNFKEQ. The CDR3 is CASSQDGGGAGYGYTF. In nucleotides, the CDR3 is TGTGCCAGCAGCCAAGATGGGGGGGGCGCGGGCTATGGCTACACCTTC.